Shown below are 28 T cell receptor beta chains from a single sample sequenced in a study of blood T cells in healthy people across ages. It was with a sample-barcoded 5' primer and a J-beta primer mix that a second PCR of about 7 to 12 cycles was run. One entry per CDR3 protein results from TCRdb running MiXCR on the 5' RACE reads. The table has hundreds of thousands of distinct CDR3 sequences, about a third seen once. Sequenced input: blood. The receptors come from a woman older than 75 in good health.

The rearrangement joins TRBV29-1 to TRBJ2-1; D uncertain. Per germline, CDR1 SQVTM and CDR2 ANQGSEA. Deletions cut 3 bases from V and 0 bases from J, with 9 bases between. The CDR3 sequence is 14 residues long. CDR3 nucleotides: TGCAGCGTTGATATGGGGATCTCCTACAATGAGCAGTTCTTC. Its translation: CSVDMGISYNEQFF.

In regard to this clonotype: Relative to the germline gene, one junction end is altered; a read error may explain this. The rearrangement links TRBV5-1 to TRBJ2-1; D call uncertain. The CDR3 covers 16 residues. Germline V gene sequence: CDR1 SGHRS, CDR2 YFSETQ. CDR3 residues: CAGSSRGVSSYNGQFF. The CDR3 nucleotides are TGCGCCGGCAGCTCCAGAGGTGTAAGCTCCTACAATGGGCAGTTCTTC.

In DNA, the CDR3 is TGCGCCAGCAGCTCCGGGACGGGAGGCCAGTCACCCCTCCACTTT. This sequence encodes CASSSGTGGQSPLHF. This sequence joins TRBV5-1 and TRBJ1-6; D is possibly TRBD1 (5 bases). The CDR3 length is 15 residues. Germline V gene data show CDR1 as SGHRS and CDR2 as YFSETQ. The germline V and J ends were trimmed by 3 bases and 10 bases, with 17 bases remaining between them.

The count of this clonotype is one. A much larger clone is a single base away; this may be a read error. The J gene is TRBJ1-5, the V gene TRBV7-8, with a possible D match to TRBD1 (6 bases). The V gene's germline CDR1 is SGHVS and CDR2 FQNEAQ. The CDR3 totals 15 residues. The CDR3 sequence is CVSSLAGQSNQPQHF. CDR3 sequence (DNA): TGTGTCAGCAGCTTAGCCGGACAGAGCAATCAGCCCCAGCATTTT.

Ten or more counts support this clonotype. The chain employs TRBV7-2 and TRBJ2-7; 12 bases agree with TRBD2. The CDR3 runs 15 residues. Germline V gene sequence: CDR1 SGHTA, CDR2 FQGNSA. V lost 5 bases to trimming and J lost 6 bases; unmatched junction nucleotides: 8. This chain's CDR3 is CASSPTPSGGAEQYF. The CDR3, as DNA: TGTGCCAGCAGCCCAACCCCTAGCGGGGGGGCCGAGCAGTACTTC.

CDR3 DNA sequence: TGTGCCAGCAGTTTCCCTGGAGGGGCTGTTCAGCCCCAGCATTTT. Its protein product is CASSFPGGAVQPQHF. The chain is built from TRBV6-2 or TRBV6-3 and TRBJ1-5; maybe TRBD1 (5 bases). The V gene lost 4 bases and the J gene lost 6 bases, with 16 bases spanning the gap. The CDR3 has 15 amino acids. CDR1 MNHEY and CDR2 SVGEGT come from the germline V gene.

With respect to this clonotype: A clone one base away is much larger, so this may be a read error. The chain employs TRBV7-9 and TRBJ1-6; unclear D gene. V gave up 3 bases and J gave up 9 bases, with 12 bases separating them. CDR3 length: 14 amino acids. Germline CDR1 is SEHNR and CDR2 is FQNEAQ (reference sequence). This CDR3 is CASSFRGGGSPLHF. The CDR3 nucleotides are TGTGCCAGCAGCTTCCGGGGAGGCGGTTCACCCCTCCACTTT.

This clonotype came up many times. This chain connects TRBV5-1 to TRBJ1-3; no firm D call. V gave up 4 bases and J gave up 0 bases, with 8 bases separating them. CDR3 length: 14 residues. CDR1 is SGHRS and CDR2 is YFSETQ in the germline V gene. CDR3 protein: CASSPGSSGNTIYF. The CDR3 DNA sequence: TGCGCCAGCAGCCCGGGGAGCTCTGGAAACACCATATATTTT.

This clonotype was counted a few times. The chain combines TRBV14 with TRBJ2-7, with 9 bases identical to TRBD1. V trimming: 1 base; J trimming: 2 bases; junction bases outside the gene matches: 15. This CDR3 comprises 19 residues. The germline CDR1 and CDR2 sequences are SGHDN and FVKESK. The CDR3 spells CASSQGLGQGRKPTYEQYF. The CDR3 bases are TGTGCCAGCAGCCAAGGACTGGGACAGGGTCGGAAACCTACCTACGAGCAGTACTTC. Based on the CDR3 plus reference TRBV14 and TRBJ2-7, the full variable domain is EAGVTQFPSHSVIEKGQTVTLRCDPISGHDNLYWYRRVMGKEIKFLLHFVKESKQDESGMPNNRFLAERTGGTYSTLKVQPAELEDSGVYFCASSQGLGQGRKPTYEQYFGPGTRLTVT.

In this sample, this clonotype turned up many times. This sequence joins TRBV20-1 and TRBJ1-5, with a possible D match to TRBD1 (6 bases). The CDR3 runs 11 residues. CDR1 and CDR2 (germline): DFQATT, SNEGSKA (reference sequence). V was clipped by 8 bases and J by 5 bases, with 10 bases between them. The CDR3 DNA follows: TGCAGTACAGGGAGCGATCAGCCCCAGCATTTT. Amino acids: CSTGSDQPQHF.

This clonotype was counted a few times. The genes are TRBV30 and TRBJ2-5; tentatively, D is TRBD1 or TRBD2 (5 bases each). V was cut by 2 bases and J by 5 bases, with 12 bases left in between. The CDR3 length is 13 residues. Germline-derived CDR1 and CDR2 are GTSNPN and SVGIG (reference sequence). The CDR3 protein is CAWSRDPGETQYF. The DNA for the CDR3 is TGTGCCTGGAGTAGGGACCCAGGGGAGACCCAGTACTTC.

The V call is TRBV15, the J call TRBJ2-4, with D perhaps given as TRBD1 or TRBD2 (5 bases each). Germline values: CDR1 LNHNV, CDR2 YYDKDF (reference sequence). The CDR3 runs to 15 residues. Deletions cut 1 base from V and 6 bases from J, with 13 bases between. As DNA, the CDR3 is TGTGCCACCAGCAGAGGAGGGGCGGAAGGAAACATTCAGTACTTC. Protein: CATSRGGAEGNIQYF.

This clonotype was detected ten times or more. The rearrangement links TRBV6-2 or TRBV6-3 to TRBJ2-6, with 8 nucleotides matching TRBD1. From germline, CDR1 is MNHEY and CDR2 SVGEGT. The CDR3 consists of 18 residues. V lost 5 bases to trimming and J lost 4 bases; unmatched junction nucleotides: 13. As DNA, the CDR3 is TGTGCCAGCAGTCCGAGGGCAGGGGGCGTGAGCGGGGCCAACGTCCTGACTTTC. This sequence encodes CASSPRAGGVSGANVLTF.

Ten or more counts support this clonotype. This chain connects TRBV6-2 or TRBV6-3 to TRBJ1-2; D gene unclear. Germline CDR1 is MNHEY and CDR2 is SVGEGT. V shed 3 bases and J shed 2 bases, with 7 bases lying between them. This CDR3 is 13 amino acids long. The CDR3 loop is CASSYQQNYGYTF. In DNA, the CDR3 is TGTGCCAGCAGTTATCAACAGAACTATGGCTACACCTTC.

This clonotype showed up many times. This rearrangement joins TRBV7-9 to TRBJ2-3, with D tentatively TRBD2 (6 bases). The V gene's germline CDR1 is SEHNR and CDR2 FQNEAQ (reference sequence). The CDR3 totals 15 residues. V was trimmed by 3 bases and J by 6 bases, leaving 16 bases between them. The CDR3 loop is CASSFPGLATDTQYF. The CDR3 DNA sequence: TGTGCCAGCAGCTTCCCGGGACTCGCCACGGATACGCAGTATTTT.

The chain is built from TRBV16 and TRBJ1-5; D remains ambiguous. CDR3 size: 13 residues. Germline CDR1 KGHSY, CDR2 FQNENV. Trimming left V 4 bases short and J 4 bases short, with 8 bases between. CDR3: CASSRQRNQPQHF. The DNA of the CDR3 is TGTGCCAGCAGCCGCCAGAGAAATCAGCCCCAGCATTTT.

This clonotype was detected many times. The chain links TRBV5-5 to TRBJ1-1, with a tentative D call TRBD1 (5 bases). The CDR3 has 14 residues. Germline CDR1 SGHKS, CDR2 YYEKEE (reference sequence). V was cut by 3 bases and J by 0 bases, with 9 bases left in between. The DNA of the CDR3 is TGTGCCAGCAGCTCGAGACAGCTGAACACTGAAGCTTTCTTT. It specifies CASSSRQLNTEAFF.

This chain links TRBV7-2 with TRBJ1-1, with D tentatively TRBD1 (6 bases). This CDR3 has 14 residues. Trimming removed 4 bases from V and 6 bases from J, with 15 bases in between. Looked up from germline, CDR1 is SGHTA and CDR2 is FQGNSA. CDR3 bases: TGTGCCAGCAGCTCCTACAGGGAAGCCCCTGAAGCTTTCTTT. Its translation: CASSSYREAPEAFF.

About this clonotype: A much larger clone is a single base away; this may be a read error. CDR3 sequence: CASSELTSGGNEQYF. DNA of the CDR3: TGTGCCAGCAGTGAACTGACTAGCGGGGGCAATGAGCAGTACTTC. The chain uses TRBV25-1 and TRBJ2-1, with 12 bases lining up with TRBD2. The DNA matches TRBJ2-7 better at its end, which makes the J call doubtful. Looked up from germline, CDR1 is MGHDK and CDR2 is SYGVNS. This CDR3 contains 15 residues.

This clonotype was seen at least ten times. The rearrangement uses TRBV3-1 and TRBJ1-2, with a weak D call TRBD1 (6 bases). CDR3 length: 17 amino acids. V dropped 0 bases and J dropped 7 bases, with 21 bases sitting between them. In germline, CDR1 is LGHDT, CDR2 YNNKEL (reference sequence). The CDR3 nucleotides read TGTGCCAGCAGCCAAGAAGCGGGAAGAGGGGGTACGAGTGGCTACACCTTC. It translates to CASSQEAGRGGTSGYTF. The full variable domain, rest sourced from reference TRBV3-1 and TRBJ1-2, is DTAVSQTPKYLVTQMGNDKSIKCEQNLGHDTMYWYKQDSKKFLKIMFSYNNKELIINETVPNRFSPKSPDKAHLNLHINSLELGDSAVYFCASSQEAGRGGTSGYTFGSGTRLTVV.

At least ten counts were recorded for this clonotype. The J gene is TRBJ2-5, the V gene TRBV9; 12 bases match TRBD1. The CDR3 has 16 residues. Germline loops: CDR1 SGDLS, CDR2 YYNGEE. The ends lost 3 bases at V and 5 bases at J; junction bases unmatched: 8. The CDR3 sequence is CASSETGTGGAETQYF. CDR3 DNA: TGTGCCAGCAGCGAAACCGGGACAGGGGGCGCCGAGACCCAGTACTTC. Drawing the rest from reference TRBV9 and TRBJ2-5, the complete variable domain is DSGVTQTPKHLITATGQRVTLRCSPRSGDLSVYWYQQSLDQGLQFLIQYYNGEERAKGNILERFSAQQFPDLHSELNLSSLELGDSALYFCASSETGTGGAETQYFGPGTRLLVL.

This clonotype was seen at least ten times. The CDR3 reads CASSPDRGRGQTQYF. DNA for the CDR3: TGTGCCAGCAGCCCTGACAGGGGGCGCGGACAGACCCAGTACTTC. The chain couples TRBV11-2 to TRBJ2-5, with 10 bases fitting TRBD1. This CDR3 spans 15 amino acids. J lost 6 bases, V lost 5 bases, and 9 bases had no gene match. CDR1 and CDR2 (germline): SGHAT, FQNNGV.

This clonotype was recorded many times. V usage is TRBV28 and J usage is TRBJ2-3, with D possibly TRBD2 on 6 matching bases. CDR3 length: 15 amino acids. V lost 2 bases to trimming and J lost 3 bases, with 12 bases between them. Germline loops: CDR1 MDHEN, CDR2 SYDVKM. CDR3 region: CASSLGFAGTDTQYF. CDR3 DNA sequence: TGTGCCAGCAGTTTAGGGTTTGCGGGAACAGATACGCAGTATTTT.

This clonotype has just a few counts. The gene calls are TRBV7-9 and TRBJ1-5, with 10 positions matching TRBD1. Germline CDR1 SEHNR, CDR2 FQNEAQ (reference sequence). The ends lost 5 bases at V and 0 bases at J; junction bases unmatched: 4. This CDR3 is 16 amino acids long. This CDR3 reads CASSRTGGYSNQPQHF. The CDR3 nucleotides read TGTGCCAGCAGCCGGACAGGGGGATATAGCAATCAGCCCCAGCATTTT.

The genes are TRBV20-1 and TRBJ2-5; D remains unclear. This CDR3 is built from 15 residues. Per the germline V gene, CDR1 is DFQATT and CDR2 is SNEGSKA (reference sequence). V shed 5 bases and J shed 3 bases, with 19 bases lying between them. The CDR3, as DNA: TGCAGTGCTTACCCCCAATCCACCCGAGAAGAGACCCAGTACTTC. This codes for CSAYPQSTREETQYF.

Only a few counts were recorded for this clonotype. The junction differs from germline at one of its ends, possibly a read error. As DNA, the CDR3 is TGTGCCAGCAGCCAACAGGGAAGAACAACTAATGAAAAACGGTTTTTT. Translated: CASSQQGRTTNEKRFF. V usage is TRBV7-2 and J usage is TRBJ1-4, with D maybe TRBD1 (6 bases). In germline, CDR1 is SGHTA, CDR2 FQGNSA. The CDR3 loop spans 16 amino acids. Full variable domain (outside the CDR3, taken from reference TRBV7-2 and TRBJ1-4): GAGVSQSPSNKVTEKGKDVELRCDPISGHTALYWYRQSLGQGLEFLIYFQGNSAPDKSGLPSDRFSAERTGGSVSTLTIQRTQQEDSAVYLCASSQQGRTTNEKRFFGSGTQLSVL.

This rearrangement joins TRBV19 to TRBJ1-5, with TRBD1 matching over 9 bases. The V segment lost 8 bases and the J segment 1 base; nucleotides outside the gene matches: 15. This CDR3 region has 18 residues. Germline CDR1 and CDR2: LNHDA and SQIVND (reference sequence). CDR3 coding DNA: TGTGCCAGTCGCGGAAACGGGACAGGGAAAAGGAGCAATCAGCCCCAGCATTTT. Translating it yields CASRGNGTGKRSNQPQHF.

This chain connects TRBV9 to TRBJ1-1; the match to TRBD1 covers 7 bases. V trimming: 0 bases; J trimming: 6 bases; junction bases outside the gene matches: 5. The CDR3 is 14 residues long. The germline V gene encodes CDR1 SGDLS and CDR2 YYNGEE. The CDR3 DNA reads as TGTGCCAGCAGCGTAGGAGGGGGCGACGCTGAAGCTTTCTTT. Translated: CASSVGGGDAEAFF.